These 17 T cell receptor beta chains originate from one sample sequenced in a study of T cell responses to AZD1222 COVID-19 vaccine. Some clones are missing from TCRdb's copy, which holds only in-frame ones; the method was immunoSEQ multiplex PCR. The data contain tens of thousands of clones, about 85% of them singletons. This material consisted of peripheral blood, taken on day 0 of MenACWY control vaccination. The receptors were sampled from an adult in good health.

CDR3 residues: CASSPGGGTSGYEQYF. In DNA form, the CDR3 reads TGTGCCAGCAGCCCCGGCGGGGGGACTAGCGGCTACGAGCAGTACTTC. The rearrangement uses TRBV13 and TRBJ2-7; 11 bases align to TRBD2. Germline trimming cut 5 bases from V and 3 bases from J; bases unmatched to any gene: 9. Germline assignment: CDR1 PRHDT and CDR2 FYEKMQ (reference sequence). The CDR3 totals 16 residues.

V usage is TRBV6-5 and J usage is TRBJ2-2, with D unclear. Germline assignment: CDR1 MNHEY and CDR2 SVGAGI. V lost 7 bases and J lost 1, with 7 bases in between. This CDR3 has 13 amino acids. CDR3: CASIGQNTGELFF. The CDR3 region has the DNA TGTGCCAGCATCGGCCAGAACACCGGGGAGCTGTTTTTT.

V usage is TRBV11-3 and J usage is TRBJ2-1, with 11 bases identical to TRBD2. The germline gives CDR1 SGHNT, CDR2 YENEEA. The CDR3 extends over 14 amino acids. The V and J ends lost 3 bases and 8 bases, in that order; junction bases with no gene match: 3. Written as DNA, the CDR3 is TGTGCCAGCAGCTTTAGCGGGAGGGGGGATGAGCAGTTCTTC. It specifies CASSFSGRGDEQFF.

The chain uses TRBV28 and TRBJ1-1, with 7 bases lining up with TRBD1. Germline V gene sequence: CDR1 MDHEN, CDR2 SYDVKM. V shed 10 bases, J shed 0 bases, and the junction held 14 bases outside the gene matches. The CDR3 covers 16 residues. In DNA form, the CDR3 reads TGTGCCACCGGGTGGGGCCCGGGACAGATGAACACTGAAGCTTTCTTT. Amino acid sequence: CATGWGPGQMNTEAFF. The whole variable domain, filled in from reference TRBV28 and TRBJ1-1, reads DVKVTQSSRYLVKRTGEKVFLECVQDMDHENMFWYRQDPGLGLRLIYFSYDVKMKEKGDIPEGYSVSREKKERFSLILESASTNQTSMYLCATGWGPGQMNTEAFFGQGTRLTVV.

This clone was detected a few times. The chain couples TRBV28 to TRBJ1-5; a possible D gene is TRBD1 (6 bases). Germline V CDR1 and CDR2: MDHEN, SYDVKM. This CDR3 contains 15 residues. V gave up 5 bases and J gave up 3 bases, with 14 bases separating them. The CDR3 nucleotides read TGTGCCAGCAGTCTACCGGGACAAGACAATCAGCCCCAGCATTTT. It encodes CASSLPGQDNQPQHF.

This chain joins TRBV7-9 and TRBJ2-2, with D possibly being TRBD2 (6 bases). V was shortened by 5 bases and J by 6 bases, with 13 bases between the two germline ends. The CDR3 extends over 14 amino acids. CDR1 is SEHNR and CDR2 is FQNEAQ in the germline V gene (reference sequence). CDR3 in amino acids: CASSPPGEAGELFF. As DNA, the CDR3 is TGTGCCAGCAGCCCCCCGGGGGAGGCCGGGGAGCTGTTTTTT.

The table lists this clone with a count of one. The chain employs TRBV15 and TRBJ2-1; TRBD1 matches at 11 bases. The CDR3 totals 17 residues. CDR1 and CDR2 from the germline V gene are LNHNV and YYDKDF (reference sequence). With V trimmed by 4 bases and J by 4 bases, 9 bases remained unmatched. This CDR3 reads CATSTTRTGGIYNEQFF. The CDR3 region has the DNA TGTGCCACCAGCACAACAAGGACAGGGGGCATTTACAATGAGCAGTTCTTC.

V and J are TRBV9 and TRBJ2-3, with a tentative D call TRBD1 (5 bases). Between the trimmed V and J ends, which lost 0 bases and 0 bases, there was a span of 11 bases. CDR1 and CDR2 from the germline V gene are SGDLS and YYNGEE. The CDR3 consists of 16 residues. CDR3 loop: CASSVAQGFSTDTQYF. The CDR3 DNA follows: TGTGCCAGCAGCGTAGCCCAGGGATTCAGCACAGATACGCAGTATTTT.

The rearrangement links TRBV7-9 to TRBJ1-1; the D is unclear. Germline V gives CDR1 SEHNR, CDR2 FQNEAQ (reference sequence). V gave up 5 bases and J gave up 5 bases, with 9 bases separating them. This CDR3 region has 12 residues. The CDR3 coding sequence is TGTGCCAGCAGCGCCGTTGAAACTGAAGCTTTCTTT. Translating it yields CASSAVETEAFF.

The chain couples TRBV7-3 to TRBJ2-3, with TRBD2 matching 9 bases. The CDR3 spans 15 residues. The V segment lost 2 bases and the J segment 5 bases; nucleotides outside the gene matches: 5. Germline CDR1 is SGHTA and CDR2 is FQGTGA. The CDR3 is CASSLAGGGGDTQYF. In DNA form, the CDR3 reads TGTGCCAGCAGCTTAGCGGGAGGGGGCGGAGATACGCAGTATTTT.

This CDR3 reads CASSSNRDRGYEQYF. The CDR3 DNA is TGTGCCAGCAGCAGCAACCGGGACAGGGGTTACGAGCAGTACTTC. The rearrangement joins TRBV7-8 to TRBJ2-7; 10 bases match TRBD1. The CDR3 has 15 residues. Looked up from germline, CDR1 is SGHVS and CDR2 is FQNEAQ. V lost 5 bases and J lost 4; bases outside the gene matches: 8. The full variable domain, in which reference TRBV7-8 and TRBJ2-7 provide the parts outside the CDR3, is GAGVSQSPRYKVAKRGQDVALRCDPISGHVSLFWYQQALGQGPEFLTYFQNEAQLDKSGLPSDRFFAERPEGSVSTLKIQRTQQEDSAVYLCASSSNRDRGYEQYFGPGTRLTVT.

The CDR3 is CATSRHRAGREQFF. As DNA, the CDR3 is TGTGCCACCAGCCGGCACAGGGCTGGTAGGGAGCAGTTCTTC. The chain couples TRBV15 to TRBJ2-1; possibly TRBD1 for D (6 bases). Germline V CDR1 and CDR2: LNHNV, YYDKDF (reference sequence). The CDR3 totals 14 residues. The V end lost 5 bases, the J end lost 10 bases, and 18 bases lay between the germline ends.

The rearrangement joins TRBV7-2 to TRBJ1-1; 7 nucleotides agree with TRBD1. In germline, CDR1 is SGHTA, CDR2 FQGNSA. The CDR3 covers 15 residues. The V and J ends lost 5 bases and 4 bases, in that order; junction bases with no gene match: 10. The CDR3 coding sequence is TGTGCCAGCAGCCCAGGGGGTCCTGCCGGCACTGAAGCTTTCTTT. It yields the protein CASSPGGPAGTEAFF.

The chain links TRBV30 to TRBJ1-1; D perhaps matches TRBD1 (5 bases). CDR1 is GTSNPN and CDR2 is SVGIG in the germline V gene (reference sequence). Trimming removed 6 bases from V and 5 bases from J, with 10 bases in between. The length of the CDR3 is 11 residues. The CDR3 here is CACIQVTEAFF. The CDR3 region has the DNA TGTGCCTGTATACAGGTAACTGAAGCTTTCTTT.

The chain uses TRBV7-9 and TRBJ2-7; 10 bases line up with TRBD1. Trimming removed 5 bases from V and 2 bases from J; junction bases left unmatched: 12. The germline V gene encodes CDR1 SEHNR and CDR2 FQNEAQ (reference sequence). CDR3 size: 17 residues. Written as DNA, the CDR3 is TGTGCCAGCAGCCCGACTACCGGGACAGGGGTAGCCTACGAGCAGTACTTC. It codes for CASSPTTGTGVAYEQYF. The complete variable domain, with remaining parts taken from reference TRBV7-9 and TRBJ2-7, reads DTGVSQNPRHKITKRGQNVTFRCDPISEHNRLYWYRQTLGQGPEFLTYFQNEAQLEKSRLLSDRFSAERPKGSFSTLEIQRTEQGDSAMYLCASSPTTGTGVAYEQYFGPGTRLTVT.

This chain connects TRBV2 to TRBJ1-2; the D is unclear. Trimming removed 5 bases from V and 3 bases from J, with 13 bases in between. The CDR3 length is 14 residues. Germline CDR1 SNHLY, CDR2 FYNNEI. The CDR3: CASSPRLEDYGYTF. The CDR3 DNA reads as TGTGCCAGCAGTCCCCGGTTGGAAGACTATGGCTACACCTTC.

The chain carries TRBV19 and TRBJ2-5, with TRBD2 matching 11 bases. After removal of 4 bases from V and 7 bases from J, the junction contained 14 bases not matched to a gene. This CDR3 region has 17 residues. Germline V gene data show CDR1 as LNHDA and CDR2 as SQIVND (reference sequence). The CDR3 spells CASSNPGGSSGRGTQYF. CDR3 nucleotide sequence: TGTGCCAGTAGTAATCCCGGAGGGAGTAGCGGGAGGGGGACCCAGTACTTC.